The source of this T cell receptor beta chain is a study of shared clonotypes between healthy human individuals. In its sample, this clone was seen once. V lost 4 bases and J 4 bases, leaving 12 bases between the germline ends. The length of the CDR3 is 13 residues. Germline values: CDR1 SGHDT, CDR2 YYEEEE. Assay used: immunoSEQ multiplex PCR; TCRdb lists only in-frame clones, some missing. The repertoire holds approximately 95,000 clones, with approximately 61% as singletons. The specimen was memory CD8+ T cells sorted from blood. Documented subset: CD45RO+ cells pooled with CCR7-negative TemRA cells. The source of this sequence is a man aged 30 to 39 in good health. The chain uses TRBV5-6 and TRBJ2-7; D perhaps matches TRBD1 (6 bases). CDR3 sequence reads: CASSPRGWYEQYF. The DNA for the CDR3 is TGTGCCAGCAGCCCCAGGGGTTGGTACGAGCAGTACTTC.